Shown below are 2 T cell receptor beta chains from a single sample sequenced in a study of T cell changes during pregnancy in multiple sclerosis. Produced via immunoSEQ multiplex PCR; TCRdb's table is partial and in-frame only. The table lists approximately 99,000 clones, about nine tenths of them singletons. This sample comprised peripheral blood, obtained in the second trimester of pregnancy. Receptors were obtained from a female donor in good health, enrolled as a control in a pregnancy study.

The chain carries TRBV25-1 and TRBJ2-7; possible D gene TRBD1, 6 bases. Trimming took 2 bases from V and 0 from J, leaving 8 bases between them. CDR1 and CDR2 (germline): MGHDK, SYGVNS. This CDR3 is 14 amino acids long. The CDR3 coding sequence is TGTGCCAGCAGTGAAGAGGGGGTCTCCTACGAGCAGTACTTC. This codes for CASSEEGVSYEQYF.

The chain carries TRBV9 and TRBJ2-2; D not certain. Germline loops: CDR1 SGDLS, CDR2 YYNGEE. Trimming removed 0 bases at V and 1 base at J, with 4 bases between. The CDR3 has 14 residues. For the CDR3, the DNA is TGTGCCAGCAGCGTAGGGCAGAACACCGGGGAGCTGTTTTTT. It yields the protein CASSVGQNTGELFF.